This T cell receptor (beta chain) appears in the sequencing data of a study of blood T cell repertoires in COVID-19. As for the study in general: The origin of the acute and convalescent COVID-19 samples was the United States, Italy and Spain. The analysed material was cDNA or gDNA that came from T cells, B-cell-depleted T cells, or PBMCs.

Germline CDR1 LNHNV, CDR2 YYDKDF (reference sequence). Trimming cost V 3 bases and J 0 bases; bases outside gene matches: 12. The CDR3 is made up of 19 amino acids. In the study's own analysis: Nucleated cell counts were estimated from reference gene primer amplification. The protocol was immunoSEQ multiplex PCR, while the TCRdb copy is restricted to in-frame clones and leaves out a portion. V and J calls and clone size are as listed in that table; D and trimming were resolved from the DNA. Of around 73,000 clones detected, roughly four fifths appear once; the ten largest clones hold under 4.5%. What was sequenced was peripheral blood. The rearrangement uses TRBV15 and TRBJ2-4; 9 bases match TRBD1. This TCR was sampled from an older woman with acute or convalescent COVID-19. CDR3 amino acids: CATSSPPPVDRGAKNIQYF. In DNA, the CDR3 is TGTGCCACCAGCAGCCCCCCCCCGGTGGACAGGGGAGCCAAAAACATTCAGTACTTC.